Listed below are T cell receptor beta chains from one sample, sequenced in a study of T cells in Graves' hyperthyroidism and ophthalmopathy. TCRdb used MiXCR to reprocess the multiplex PCR reads, holding one entry per CDR3 protein. The table includes a few hundred thousand distinct CDR3 sequences, 20% to 25% detected once. Sequenced sample: blood. All receptors derive from a middle-aged man with Graves' hyperthyroidism. CDR3s leave out the opening cysteine and the closing phenylalanine or tryptophan. The order of the fields is clone size, J gene, V gene, D gene, CDR3 length, CDR3 protein. D genes are given only for firm matches. Clone size, where shown, is once, few, many, or a class for clones that have expanded.

size: NA; J: TRBJ2-7; V: TRBV6-9; D: TRBD1; length: 13; CDR3: ASSYTNRDSYEQY
size: NA; J: TRBJ2-7; V: TRBV7-3; D: TRBD1; length: 12; CDR3: ASSRPDRDDEQY
size: NA; J: TRBJ2-1; V: TRBV7-9; D: TRBD2; length: 12; CDR3: ASKSEATSGIQF
size: many; J: TRBJ2-4; V: TRBV20-1; D: NA; length: 12; CDR3: SAHLDLGRNIQY
size: NA; J: TRBJ2-7; V: TRBV5-1; D: TRBD1; length: 12; CDR3: ASNTGTGLYEQY
size: many; J: TRBJ2-2; V: TRBV6-1; D: NA; length: 12; CDR3: ASSDSVPTGELF
size: NA; J: TRBJ2-3; V: TRBV2; D: TRBD2; length: 13; CDR3: ASLSGTSLRDTQY
size: few; J: TRBJ2-3; V: TRBV3-1; D: NA; length: 14; CDR3: ASSQGTGLGTDTQY
size: many; J: TRBJ2-1; V: TRBV7-6; D: TRBD1; length: 13; CDR3: ASSLADRGRNEQF
size: NA; J: TRBJ1-5; V: TRBV28; D: TRBD1; length: 13; CDR3: ANSIGQGDNQPQH
size: NA; J: TRBJ2-7; V: TRBV9; D: NA; length: 13; CDR3: ASSVVPGLPYEQY
size: few; J: TRBJ2-5; V: TRBV7-9; D: NA; length: 13; CDR3: ASSDKNRVQETQY
size: NA; J: TRBJ2-2; V: TRBV19; D: NA; length: 11; CDR3: ASSSGTPGELF
size: many; J: TRBJ2-7; V: TRBV7-2; D: TRBD2; length: 15; CDR3: ASSLTSGRTVFYEQY
size: NA; J: TRBJ2-3; V: TRBV3-1; D: NA; length: 13; CDR3: ASSQLDFGPDTQY
size: NA; J: TRBJ2-7; V: TRBV7-6; D: NA; length: 12; CDR3: ASSPQGRAYEQY
size: once; J: TRBJ2-1; V: TRBV11-2; D: TRBD2; length: 15; CDR3: ASSFEPGGGVYNEQF
size: NA; J: TRBJ2-3; V: TRBV12-3/TRBV12-4; D: NA; length: 12; CDR3: ASTSLRITDTQY
size: few; J: TRBJ1-1; V: TRBV7-2; D: TRBD1; length: 13; CDR3: ASSKTQGKGTEAF
size: many; J: TRBJ2-2; V: TRBV5-1; D: NA; length: 13; CDR3: ASSLSGLNTGELF
size: few; J: TRBJ2-7; V: TRBV7-2; D: NA; length: 14; CDR3: ASSLGYFPGNDEQY
size: NA; J: TRBJ2-7; V: TRBV6-2/TRBV6-3; D: TRBD2; length: 14; CDR3: ASSFPGLAASYEQY
size: NA; J: TRBJ2-2; V: TRBV5-5; D: TRBD1; length: 14; CDR3: PSSSGTGVDVGELF
size: NA; J: TRBJ1-6; V: TRBV7-8; D: NA; length: 12; CDR3: ASSQVPLGSPLH
size: few; J: TRBJ2-5; V: TRBV7-9; D: NA; length: 12; CDR3: ASSLADLQETQY
size: few; J: TRBJ2-6; V: TRBV19; D: TRBD1; length: 16; CDR3: ASSIPDRWSSGANVLT
size: few; J: TRBJ2-1; V: TRBV27; D: TRBD1; length: 11; CDR3: ASSLHQGAHQF
size: NA; J: TRBJ2-3; V: TRBV5-1; D: TRBD2; length: 12; CDR3: ASSPGTSSDTQY
size: NA; J: TRBJ2-1; V: TRBV27; D: TRBD2; length: 18; CDR3: ASSLMQAGGLVSSYNEQF
size: NA; J: TRBJ2-5; V: TRBV6-2/TRBV6-3; D: TRBD2; length: 13; CDR3: ASSYLAGVRETQY
size: NA; J: TRBJ2-5; V: TRBV11-1; D: NA; length: 11; CDR3: ASSLEGQETQY
size: NA; J: TRBJ2-2; V: TRBV24-1; D: NA; length: 10; CDR3: ATSTGTGELF